This T cell receptor beta chain was recovered during a study of cytomegalovirus exposure and HLA in healthy donors. Study-level findings and limits: Trimming of TCR beta V- and J-genes showed a link, identified in a later analysis, to a missense DCLRE1C variant.

PCR employed 60 Vbeta and 13 Jbeta primers. Original methodology: Later, an analysis found roughly 80 million unique TCR beta chains, and about 10 million of these were shared. Measured with immunoSEQ multiplex PCR; TCRdb has only the in-frame clones, and not every one. V, J and clone size are those of that table, while D and trimming were read from the DNA. Here the sample spans 120,000 or so clones, approximately 80% being singletons. Regarding this clone: No antigen is known for it.

The sequenced material came from PBMCs. The origin of this receptor is a man aged 25 to 40 in good health and CMV-seropositive.

The CDR3 is CASSPNRDRGFNGYTF. The CDR3 region has the DNA TGTGCCAGCTCCCCAAACCGGGACAGGGGTTTTAATGGCTACACCTTC. The gene calls are TRBV18 and TRBJ1-2; the match to TRBD1 covers 10 bases. CDR3 length: 16 amino acids. The germline gives CDR1 KGHSH, CDR2 LQKENI. The V gene end was trimmed by 6 bases and the J gene end by 6 bases; junction bases not matched to a gene: 13. Filled out from reference TRBV18 and TRBJ1-2, the complete variable domain reads NAGVMQNPRHLVRRRGQEARLRCSPMKGHSHVYWYRQLPEEGLKFMVYLQKENIIDESGMPKERFSAEFPKEGPSILRIQQVVRGDSAAYFCASSPNRDRGFNGYTFGSGTRLTVV.